The 14 T cell receptor beta chains given below trace back to one sample, sequenced in a study of CD8+CD57+ T cells in acquired aplastic anemia. Genomic DNA constituted the template upon which TCR beta VDJ and CDR3 profiling was performed. TCRdb processed the reads anew with MiXCR; each CDR3 protein has one entry. Of about 120,000 distinct CDR3 sequences detected, 55% to 70% appear once; the ten largest clones hold roughly 28%. Before being chosen for sequencing, patients had shown CD8+CD57+ cell expansion by flow cytometry. The specimen was sorted CD4+, CD8+, or CD8+CD57+ T cells (not recorded which) from PBMCs. Receptors originate from a human donor with aplastic anemia.

This rearrangement joins TRBV6-2 or TRBV6-3 to TRBJ2-3, with 8 bases matching TRBD2. From germline, CDR1 is MNHEY and CDR2 SVGEGT. Unmatched junction bases numbered 13, after V lost 6 bases and J lost 5 bases. The length of the CDR3 is 16 residues. The CDR3 DNA reads TGTGCCAGCAGCTTGACTAGCGAGGGGGGCATAGATACGCAGTATTTT. Protein: CASSLTSEGGIDTQYF.

The sample holds a few counts of this clonotype. The genes are TRBV27 and TRBJ1-3; D is perhaps TRBD1 (5 bases). The length of the CDR3 is 13 residues. The V gene's germline CDR1 is MNHEY and CDR2 SMNVEV (reference sequence). V was cut by 8 bases and J by 2 bases, with 10 bases left in between. CDR3 sequence: CASGGNAGNTIYF. The CDR3 DNA follows: TGTGCCAGCGGGGGAAACGCTGGAAACACCATATATTTT.

The genes are TRBV6-2 or TRBV6-3 and TRBJ2-1, with 9 bases identical to TRBD2. Unmatched junction bases numbered 9, after V lost 0 bases and J lost 0 bases. Germline V lookup: CDR1 MNHEY, CDR2 SVGEGT. The CDR3 length is 19 residues. CDR3 amino acids: CASSYSWVAGEPSYNEQFF. The CDR3 DNA is TGTGCCAGCAGTTACTCGTGGGTAGCGGGGGAACCCTCCTACAATGAGCAGTTCTTC.

The chain uses TRBV6-1 and TRBJ1-2, with 8 bases identical to TRBD1. The CDR3 is 14 amino acids. With V trimmed by 4 bases and J by 2 bases, 3 bases remained unmatched. The germline V gene has CDR1 MNHNS and CDR2 SASEGT. CDR3 residues: CASSATGDNYGYTF. CDR3 sequence (DNA): TGTGCCAGCAGTGCGACAGGGGACAACTATGGCTACACCTTC.

V is TRBV4-1 and J is TRBJ2-6; TRBD1 matches at 10 bases. V lost 1 base and J lost 2; bases outside the gene matches: 5. Germline lookup yields CDR1 MGHRA and CDR2 YSYEKL. CDR3 length: 18 residues. The DNA for the CDR3 is TGCGCCAGCAGCCAAGTGGGACAGGGGATCCCTGGGGCCAACGTCCTGACTTTC. Its protein product is CASSQVGQGIPGANVLTF.

This clonotype was detected only once. The chain joins TRBV9 to TRBJ1-6; D remains ambiguous. Germline V lookup: CDR1 SGDLS, CDR2 YYNGEE. V lost 4 bases and J lost 10, with 12 bases in between. The CDR3 consists of 13 residues. This chain's CDR3 is CASSLLSGSPLHF. The CDR3 DNA sequence: TGTGCCAGCAGCCTACTTTCAGGATCACCCCTCCACTTT. The full variable domain, with the rest looked up from reference TRBV9 and TRBJ1-6, is DSGVTQTPKHLITATGQRVTLRCSPRSGDLSVYWYQQSLDQGLQFLIQYYNGEERAKGNILERFSAQQFPDLHSELNLSSLELGDSALYFCASSLLSGSPLHFGNGTRLTVT.

J is TRBJ2-1 and V is TRBV19, with D possibly being TRBD1 (6 bases). V was pared by 6 bases and J by 10 bases, with 13 bases between. This CDR3 has 12 amino acids. Germline lookup yields CDR1 LNHDA and CDR2 SQIVND (reference sequence). The CDR3: CASSFNDREQFF. CDR3 coding DNA: TGTGCCAGTAGCTTTAACGACAGGGAGCAGTTCTTC.

This clonotype has ten or more counts. The gene calls are TRBV10-2 and TRBJ1-1; D is possibly TRBD1 (5 bases). The germline V gene encodes CDR1 WSHSY and CDR2 SAAADI. There are 13 residues in the CDR3. V shed 3 bases and J shed 4 bases, with 9 bases lying between them. CDR3 sequence reads: CASSEGTVTEAFF. The CDR3 DNA reads as TGCGCCAGCAGTGAAGGGACGGTCACTGAAGCTTTCTTT.

The sample holds many counts of this clonotype. The chain is built from TRBV10-3 and TRBJ2-7; D gene unclear. The CDR3 is 15 amino acids. Germline V gene lookup returns CDR1 ENHRY and CDR2 SYGVKD. Trimming took off 0 bases at V and 5 bases at J, with 14 bases between the two ends. DNA for the CDR3: TGTGCCATCAGTGAGTCGTCTGTTACTTCCCACGAGCAGTACTTC. The encoded protein is CAISESSVTSHEQYF.

The V call is TRBV5-6, the J call TRBJ2-7; D is unresolved. Germline lookup yields CDR1 SGHDT and CDR2 YYEEEE. The CDR3 contains 12 residues. Trimming left V 0 bases short and J 2 bases short, with 3 bases between. CDR3 loop: CASSLVTYEQYF. Written as DNA, the CDR3 is TGTGCCAGCAGCTTGGTCACCTACGAGCAGTACTTC.

The CDR3 region is CASRSGTPTYGYTF. The DNA of the CDR3 is TGTGCCAGCAGGAGCGGGACACCCACCTATGGCTACACCTTC. The chain links TRBV28 to TRBJ1-2; D possibly corresponds to TRBD1 (6 bases). CDR1 and CDR2 (germline): MDHEN, SYDVKM. V was trimmed by 6 bases and J by 4 bases, leaving 15 bases between them. This CDR3 region has 14 residues.

The chain uses TRBV12-3 or TRBV12-4 and TRBJ2-7; D is perhaps TRBD1 (6 bases). V lost 5 bases and J lost 3, with 11 bases in between. This CDR3 comprises 13 residues. CDR3 coding DNA: TGTGCCAGCAGTCGGACAGAAAGCTACGAGCAGTACTTC. Its protein is CASSRTESYEQYF.

This clonotype was seen ten or more times. The rearrangement joins TRBV11-1 to TRBJ2-1; D uncertain. Germline-derived CDR1 and CDR2 are SGHAT and FQDESV (reference sequence). Deletions cut 2 bases from V and 8 bases from J, with 10 bases between. The CDR3 covers 13 residues. The CDR3 is CASSLTSSDEQFF. As DNA, the CDR3 is TGTGCCAGCAGCTTAACCAGCTCCGATGAGCAGTTCTTC.

This clonotype was found many times. CDR3 amino acids: CASTVGPGGTEAFF. The DNA for the CDR3 is TGTGCCAGCACCGTCGGACCGGGGGGCACTGAAGCTTTCTTT. V gene TRBV6-1 combines with J gene TRBJ1-1; the D gene is possibly TRBD1 (5 bases). This CDR3 is built from 14 residues. Germline V gives CDR1 MNHNS, CDR2 SASEGT. V was clipped by 7 bases and J by 4 bases, with 16 bases between them.